This note documents a single T cell receptor beta chain sequence. This record comes from a study of blood T cell repertoires in COVID-19. Study at large: Sample material is recorded as cDNA or gDNA derived from T cells, B-cell-depleted T cells, or PBMCs.

Trimming took 4 bases from V and 1 from J, leaving 10 bases between them. Germline V gene sequence: CDR1 MNHEY, CDR2 SMNVEV (reference sequence). The CDR3 extends over 14 amino acids. As originally analysed: Amplifying reference gene primers gave estimates of nucleated cell counts. Profiling relied on immunoSEQ multiplex PCR, and the TCRdb table lists in-frame clones only, not all of them. D and trimming were read from the DNA, whereas the V and J calls and clone size are those reported in that table. This table holds about 250,000 clones, almost 85% found once. The chain employs TRBV27 and TRBJ1-2; D gene ambiguous. The TCR originated in a man aged 45-65 years with acute or convalescent COVID-19. Sequencing was carried out using peripheral blood. Here the CDR3 DNA reads TGTGCCAGCAGTTATGACGGACTTAACTATGGCTACACCTTC. This translates into CASSYDGLNYGYTF.